The 32 T cell receptor beta chains listed next were all sequenced from one sample in a study of immune characterization of retroperitoneal liposarcoma (dated by TCRdb to between 2018 and 2021). The library was built by means of PCR. Sequencing instrument: NextSeq 500. TCRdb took the public reads, trimmed them with fastp at Q25, ran MiXCR for clone calling and kept in-frame beta chains. Each entry is one CDR3 protein sequence, shown with its most common DNA and genes. Here the sample has more than 8,000 distinct CDR3 sequences; just over 40% occur a single time. The ten largest clones add up to 15% of the sample. The specimen sequenced was tumor tissue. The receptors shown here come from a male donor with retroperitoneal liposarcoma.

The V gene is TRBV6-6, the J gene TRBJ2-1; 10 nucleotides line up with TRBD2. This CDR3 has 16 amino acids. V shed 0 bases and J 10 bases; nucleotides not matched to a gene: 9. Germline CDR1 reads MNHNY; CDR2 reads SVGAGI (reference sequence). In DNA form, the CDR3 reads TGTGCCAGCAGTTACTCCCTAGCGGGAGATCGAGACGAGCAGTTCTTC. Translated: CASSYSLAGDRDEQFF.

This clonotype was counted a few times. The chain's CDR3 is CASSVQGGDGYTF. In nucleotides, the CDR3 is TGTGCCAGCAGTGTTCAGGGGGGTGATGGCTACACCTTC. The chain uses TRBV6-1 and TRBJ1-2; 7 bases align to TRBD1. Germline loops: CDR1 MNHNS, CDR2 SASEGT. The trim removed 4 bases at V and 6 bases at J, leaving 5 bases unmatched. The CDR3 loop spans 13 amino acids.

By share, this clonotype counts as medium-sized (0.01 to 0.1%). This chain links TRBV6-1 with TRBJ2-1; the D gene is possibly TRBD1 (6 bases). V was shortened by 6 bases and J by 8 bases, with 17 bases between the two germline ends. The germline CDR1 and CDR2 sequences are MNHNS and SASEGT. This CDR3 spans 14 amino acids. CDR3 residues: CASSRAGARDEQFF. In nucleotides, the CDR3 is TGTGCCAGCAGCCGGGCAGGGGCGCGGGATGAGCAGTTCTTC.

This chain uses TRBV6-5 with TRBJ2-5; TRBD1 agrees at 7 bases. The J call may be wrong; the DNA end is better matched by TRBJ2-7. Germline values: CDR1 MNHEY, CDR2 SVGAGI. The CDR3 is 16 amino acids. The DNA of the CDR3 is TGTGCCAGCAGTGAAGGGTGGGCAGGGGGTGGGTACGAGCAGTACTTC. Its protein is CASSEGWAGGGYEQYF.

V and J are TRBV6-6 and TRBJ2-3, with D possibly matching TRBD1 (6 bases). Between the trimmed V and J ends, which lost 7 bases and 0 bases, there was a span of 20 bases. Germline CDR1 MNHNY, CDR2 SVGAGI (reference sequence). The CDR3 has 17 residues. As DNA, the CDR3 is TGTGCCAGCATATTCCCCAGGGGCAGAATTAGCACAGATACGCAGTATTTT. Protein sequence: CASIFPRGRISTDTQYF.

This clonotype counts as medium-sized. This chain connects TRBV6-1 to TRBJ2-6; a weak D match, TRBD2 (6 bases). Trimming took 4 bases from V and 0 from J, leaving 19 bases between them. CDR1 is MNHNS and CDR2 is SASEGT in the germline V gene. The CDR3 extends over 19 amino acids. The CDR3 DNA reads TGTGCCAGCAGTGTCCTGGCCGGGAGTCTTAGCTCTGGGGCCAACGTCCTGACTTTC. Translating gives CASSVLAGSLSSGANVLTF.

This clonotype is large within its sample. This chain connects TRBV24-1 to TRBJ2-2; D call uncertain. The CDR3 extends over 13 amino acids. Between the trimmed V and J ends, which lost 7 bases and 6 bases, there was a span of 11 bases. Germline-derived CDR1 and CDR2 are KGHDR and SFDVKD. This CDR3 reads CATSALGPGELFF. In DNA form, the CDR3 reads TGTGCCACCAGCGCCCTAGGACCCGGGGAGCTGTTTTTT.

CDR3 sequence (DNA): TGTGCCAGCAGGGCGGAGGCAAATACGTACCAAGAGACCCAGTACTTC. Its protein product is CASRAEANTYQETQYF. The chain has TRBV6-6 and TRBJ2-5; the D gene is possibly TRBD2 (5 bases). V lost 6 bases and J lost 0, with 17 bases in between. Germline V gene sequence: CDR1 MNHNY, CDR2 SVGAGI (reference sequence). The CDR3 consists of 16 residues.

The rearrangement uses TRBV12-3 or TRBV12-4 and TRBJ2-6; 12 positions match TRBD1. After removal of 1 base from V and 4 bases from J, the junction contained 2 bases not matched to a gene. The CDR3 sequence is 17 residues long. The DNA of the CDR3 is TGTGCCAGCAGTTTAGGGGGACAGGGGGCAGGGGCCAACGTCCTGACTTTC. Amino acid sequence: CASSLGGQGAGANVLTF.

The sample holds a few counts of this clonotype. The chain recombines TRBV7-2 with TRBJ2-1, with 12 bases aligning to TRBD1. CDR1 is SGHTA and CDR2 is FQGNSA in the germline V gene. Trimming at V came to 5 bases and at J to 5 bases, leaving 4 bases not matched to a gene. The CDR3 sequence is 15 residues long. The CDR3 DNA is TGTGCCAGCAGCCTCCGGGACAGGGGGCACAATGAGCAGTTCTTC. Encoded protein: CASSLRDRGHNEQFF.

This clonotype was seen only a few times. V usage is TRBV6-1 and J usage is TRBJ2-1; 10 bases map to TRBD1. The DNA matches TRBJ2-5 better at its end, which makes the J call doubtful. The germline V gene encodes CDR1 MNHNS and CDR2 SASEGT. CDR3 length: 13 amino acids. The CDR3 loop is CASGGWDRGTQYF. The CDR3, as DNA: TGTGCCAGCGGGGGGTGGGACAGGGGTACCCAGTACTTC.

This clonotype is medium-sized. V and J are TRBV7-2 and TRBJ2-4; D unresolved. Germline assignment: CDR1 SGHTA and CDR2 FQGNSA. This CDR3 is 14 amino acids long. V shed 5 bases and J shed 2 bases, with 10 bases lying between them. The CDR3 region is CASSSSNSKNIQYF. CDR3 nucleotides: TGTGCCAGCAGCAGTTCTAATTCCAAAAACATTCAGTACTTC.

The chain is built from TRBV6-1 and TRBJ2-1; 9 bases are a match to TRBD1. The J call is uncertain, as TRBJ2-7 better fits the DNA end. Germline CDR1 MNHNS, CDR2 SASEGT. This CDR3 has 15 residues. Here the CDR3 reads CASSEGDRATYEQYF. The CDR3 DNA reads as TGTGCCAGCAGTGAAGGGGACAGGGCTACCTACGAGCAGTACTTC.

This clonotype was picked up one time. The V gene is TRBV6-5, the J gene TRBJ2-3; 13 bases agree with TRBD2. Germline V gene sequence: CDR1 MNHEY, CDR2 SVGAGI. The junction had 7 bases not matched to a gene; V was cut back by 11 bases and J by 5 bases. CDR3 size: 14 residues. In DNA, the CDR3 is TGTGCCGGAAGACTAGCGGGGGGAGGAGATACGCAGTATTTT. Translating gives CAGRLAGGGDTQYF.

Only one count was recorded for this clonotype. The gene calls are TRBV6-8 and TRBJ2-7; D remains ambiguous. The CDR3 is 13 residues long. The V end was cut by 5 bases, the J end by 3 bases, with 11 bases between. Germline V gene data show CDR1 as MNHGY and CDR2 as SAAAGT. The CDR3 DNA reads TGTGCCAGCAGTAAACATAGCAGCTACGAGCAGTACTTC. Translating gives CASSKHSSYEQYF.

The chain uses TRBV12-3 or TRBV12-4 and TRBJ2-1; D ambiguous. The J call may be incorrect, as the DNA end agrees better with TRBJ2-7. This CDR3 is built from 13 residues. The CDR3 sequence is CASRIRSYNEQYF. DNA of the CDR3: TGTGCCAGCAGGATCCGATCCTACAATGAGCAGTACTTC.

The chain recombines TRBV6-5 with TRBJ2-5; 7 bases agree with TRBD1. The assigned J gene may be wrong: the sequence end matches TRBJ2-7 better. The germline CDR1 and CDR2 sequences are MNHEY and SVGAGI. This CDR3 has 15 residues. CDR3 protein: CASRPGGPKFYEQYF. The DNA for the CDR3 is TGTGCCAGCAGACCAGGGGGTCCCAAATTCTACGAGCAGTACTTC.

This clonotype is labeled medium-sized. The chain couples TRBV6-1 to TRBJ2-1, with a tentative D call TRBD2 (7 bases). The germline CDR1 and CDR2 sequences are MNHNS and SASEGT. Trimming removed 5 bases from V and 0 bases from J, with 11 bases in between. CDR3 size: 15 residues. Here the CDR3 reads CASSSAGASYNEQFF. The CDR3 nucleotides read TGTGCCAGCAGTTCTGCGGGGGCCTCCTACAATGAGCAGTTCTTC.

The gene calls are TRBV10-1 and TRBJ2-5, with TRBD1 matching over 9 bases. The J call may be wrong; the DNA end is better matched by TRBJ2-1. Per germline, CDR1 WNHNN and CDR2 SYGVQD (reference sequence). The CDR3 loop spans 17 amino acids. DNA for the CDR3: TGCGCCAGCAGTAAACTCGCTCCGGGACAGGGTAGGAATGAGCAGTTCTTC. It yields the protein CASSKLAPGQGRNEQFF.

The rearrangement links TRBV10-2 to TRBJ2-5, with D unresolved. Germline-derived CDR1 and CDR2 are WSHSY and SAAADI. There are 13 residues in the CDR3. V lost 0 bases and J lost 11, with 13 bases in between. The CDR3 sequence: CASSESMVGVQYF. CDR3 sequence (DNA): TGCGCCAGCAGTGAGTCGATGGTCGGAGTGCAGTACTTC.

This clonotype has just a few counts. The gene calls are TRBV6-9 and TRBJ2-4; D is unclear. The CDR3 loop spans 15 amino acids. Germline V lookup: CDR1 MNHGY, CDR2 SVAAGI. The germline V and J ends were trimmed by 6 bases and 1 base, with 13 bases remaining between them. Here the CDR3 reads CASSPKGWAKNIQYF. The CDR3 coding sequence is TGTGCCAGCAGCCCCAAGGGTTGGGCCAAAAACATTCAGTACTTC.

This clonotype has just a few counts. V and J are TRBV25-1 and TRBJ2-7; D gene ambiguous. From germline, CDR1 is MGHDK and CDR2 SYGVNS. The CDR3 consists of 12 residues. Trimming took 4 bases from V and 0 from J, leaving 4 bases between them. The CDR3 sequence is CASSVSSYEQYF. CDR3 coding DNA: TGTGCCAGCAGTGTTAGCTCCTACGAGCAGTACTTC.

This clonotype was detected only a few times. This sequence joins TRBV11-3 and TRBJ2-1, with 7 bases aligning to TRBD2. The germline V gene has CDR1 SGHNT and CDR2 YENEEA. V lost 3 bases, J lost 10 bases, and 3 bases stayed unmatched. There are 12 residues in the CDR3. In DNA, the CDR3 is TGTGCCAGCAGCTTTAGGGACTACGAGCAGTTCTTC. Encoded protein: CASSFRDYEQFF. The full variable domain, its missing parts supplied by reference TRBV11-3 and TRBJ2-1, is EAGVVQSPRYKIIEKKQPVAFWCNPISGHNTLYWYLQNLGQGPELLIRYENEEAVDDSQLPKDRFSAERLKGVDSTLKIQPAELGDSAVYLCASSFRDYEQFFGPGTRLTVL.

This clonotype appeared a few times. The V call is TRBV7-3, the J call TRBJ2-7, with D uncertain. Trimming left V 0 bases short and J 2 bases short, with 11 bases between. The CDR3 totals 15 residues. Looked up from germline, CDR1 is SGHTA and CDR2 is FQGTGA. CDR3 sequence reads: CASSLTHGSAYEQYF. In nucleotides, the CDR3 is TGTGCCAGCAGCTTAACCCACGGCAGCGCCTACGAGCAGTACTTC. The entire variable domain, with the rest obtained from reference TRBV7-3 and TRBJ2-7, is as follows: GAGVSQTPSNKVTEKGKYVELRCDPISGHTALYWYRQSLGQGPEFLIYFQGTGAADDSGLPNDRFFAVRPEGSVSTLKIQRTERGDSAVYLCASSLTHGSAYEQYFGPGTRLTVT.

This chain connects TRBV24-1 to TRBJ2-1; 12 nucleotides match TRBD2. The CDR3 has 16 amino acids. Looked up from germline, CDR1 is KGHDR and CDR2 is SFDVKD. The V and J ends lost 9 bases and 8 bases, in that order; junction bases with no gene match: 13. In DNA, the CDR3 is TGTGCCACCGGGGGAGGAATTGGACTAGCGGGATATGAGCAGTTCTTC. This gives the protein CATGGGIGLAGYEQFF.

The chain couples TRBV6-1 to TRBJ2-1; 9 nucleotides line up with TRBD2. The J call may be mistaken, given a closer DNA end match to TRBJ2-5. This CDR3 spans 15 amino acids. Germline CDR1 reads MNHNS; CDR2 reads SASEGT. CDR3 bases: TGTGCCAGCATGCTGCGGGAGGGCCTTATTGGGACCCAGTACTTC. Its translation is CASMLREGLIGTQYF.

There are a few counts of this clonotype. V is TRBV6-6 and J is TRBJ2-1, with D possibly TRBD2 on 6 matching bases. This CDR3 has 11 residues. CDR1 is MNHNY and CDR2 is SVGAGI in the germline V gene (reference sequence). Trimming removed 4 bases from V and 13 bases from J, with 11 bases in between. The CDR3 sequence: CASSWGETQFF. The CDR3 bases are TGTGCCAGCAGTTGGGGGGAGACCCAGTTCTTC.

This clonotype was observed a few times. This chain links TRBV7-6 with TRBJ2-1; TRBD2 matches 7 bases. The CDR3 has 16 amino acids. J lost 10 bases, V lost 1 base, and 13 bases had no gene match. Looked up from germline, CDR1 is SGHVS and CDR2 is FNYEAQ. The CDR3 nucleotides read TGTGCCAGCAGCTTAGGATTTGGGCGGGAGATCTACGAGCAGTTCTTC. It is translated as CASSLGFGREIYEQFF.

In this sample, this clonotype turned up a few times. This chain connects TRBV12-3 or TRBV12-4 to TRBJ2-4; 7 bases are shared with TRBD2. J lost 7 bases, V lost 4 bases, and 7 bases had no gene match. The CDR3 spans 14 residues. The CDR3 DNA follows: TGTGCCAGCAGTTGGGGGGGGTCAAGGAACATTCAGTACTTC. It specifies CASSWGGSRNIQYF.

There are a few counts of this clonotype. The chain carries TRBV7-2 and TRBJ2-1; 7 positions agree with TRBD2. The DNA end favors TRBJ2-7, so the J call may be wrong. Germline CDR1 SGHTA, CDR2 FQGNSA. The length of the CDR3 is 15 residues. CDR3 residues: CASSFRSGDYNEQYF. The DNA of the CDR3 is TGTGCCAGCAGCTTTCGGAGCGGGGATTACAATGAGCAGTACTTC.

This clonotype counts as medium-sized. The J gene is TRBJ2-3, the V gene TRBV6-1, with no clear D. The germline V gene has CDR1 MNHNS and CDR2 SASEGT. V gave up 5 bases and J gave up 3 bases, with 9 bases separating them. This CDR3 has 13 amino acids. CDR3 sequence: CASSQDQTDTQYF. The DNA for the CDR3 is TGTGCCAGCAGTCAGGACCAGACAGATACGCAGTATTTT.

This clonotype appeared a few times. The chain recombines TRBV7-6 with TRBJ1-1; perhaps TRBD1 as D (5 bases). Trimming removed 7 bases at V and 1 base at J, with 16 bases between. The CDR3 spans 15 residues. Germline V gene data show CDR1 as SGHVS and CDR2 as FNYEAQ. This CDR3 is CASTPRGGENTEAFF. The CDR3 nucleotides are TGTGCCAGCACTCCCCGGGGGGGAGAGAACACTGAAGCTTTCTTT.